A single sample is the source of the 13 T cell receptor beta chains below, sequenced in a study of neurological immune-mediated disorders. TCRdb redid the calling of the 5' RACE reads with MiXCR, one entry per CDR3 protein. The table includes approximately 100,000 distinct CDR3 sequences, roughly 4% detected once. The material sequenced was PBMCs. Every receptor here comes from a woman aged 18-29 years with multiple sclerosis.

This clonotype was picked up many times. The V gene is TRBV6-2 or TRBV6-3, the J gene TRBJ2-7; 10 bases fit TRBD2. CDR1 MNHEY and CDR2 SVGEGT come from the germline V gene. There are 15 residues in the CDR3. V lost 2 bases and J lost 2; bases outside the gene matches: 3. In DNA, the CDR3 is TGTGCCAGCAGTTACAAGCGGGAGGGCCCCTACGAGCAGTACTTC. This codes for CASSYKREGPYEQYF.

At least ten counts were recorded for this clonotype. The V and J genes are TRBV2 and TRBJ2-3, with TRBD2 identical over 8 bases. Germline V gene sequence: CDR1 SNHLY, CDR2 FYNNEI. The V and J ends lost 1 base and 4 bases, in that order; junction bases with no gene match: 16. The CDR3 is 19 amino acids. CDR3 loop: CASSEDWDFAGGVPDTQYF. CDR3 nucleotide sequence: TGTGCCAGCAGTGAAGATTGGGATTTCGCGGGAGGTGTACCAGATACGCAGTATTTT.

This clonotype showed up many times. The rearrangement links TRBV2 to TRBJ1-1, with D hard to call. Looked up from germline, CDR1 is SNHLY and CDR2 is FYNNEI. CDR3 size: 13 residues. V was clipped by 5 bases and J by 5 bases, with 12 bases between them. The CDR3 reads CASSSIKGTEAFF. In nucleotides, the CDR3 is TGTGCCAGCAGTTCCATAAAGGGAACTGAAGCTTTCTTT.

The sample holds many counts of this clonotype. One end of the junction does not line up with germline, which may come from a read error. V is TRBV20-1 and J is TRBJ1-2; perhaps TRBD1 as D (6 bases). CDR1 and CDR2 (germline): DFQATT, SNEGSKA (reference sequence). There are 14 residues in the CDR3. CDR3 amino acids: CSAREGGGNYGYTF. CDR3 nucleotide sequence: TGCAGTGCGAGAGAGGGGGGCGGGAACTATGGCTACACCTTC.

This rearrangement joins TRBV4-3 to TRBJ2-7, with TRBD2 as a possible D gene (5 bases). V gave up 0 bases and J gave up 2 bases, with 14 bases separating them. The CDR3 covers 16 residues. Germline loops: CDR1 LGHNA, CDR2 YSLEER. This CDR3 is CASSQDISGRPYEQYF. CDR3 sequence (DNA): TGCGCCAGCAGCCAAGATATCAGCGGAAGACCCTACGAGCAGTACTTC.

This clonotype was counted ten times or more. V gene TRBV7-9 combines with J gene TRBJ2-3; 11 bases are shared with TRBD2. V shed 3 bases, J shed 6 bases, and the junction held 11 bases outside the gene matches. The germline gives CDR1 SEHNR, CDR2 FQNEAQ (reference sequence). The CDR3 covers 17 residues. The CDR3: CASSFLMASGRSDTQYF. The DNA of the CDR3 is TGTGCCAGCAGCTTTTTGATGGCTAGCGGGAGGTCGGATACGCAGTATTTT.

This chain uses TRBV5-6 with TRBJ2-5; 7 bases line up with TRBD2. V shed 1 base and J 4 bases; nucleotides not matched to a gene: 10. In germline, CDR1 is SGHDT, CDR2 YYEEEE. This CDR3 is 16 amino acids long. The CDR3 is CASSLPTSVLRETQYF. CDR3 in DNA: TGTGCCAGCAGCTTGCCCACTAGCGTTTTGCGAGAGACCCAGTACTTC.

This clonotype occurred many times. CDR3 DNA: TGTGCCAGCAGCCGACAGACAACAAACACTGAAGCTTTCTTT. Its protein product is CASSRQTTNTEAFF. The V call is TRBV7-2, the J call TRBJ1-1; maybe TRBD1 (5 bases). Germline CDR1 SGHTA, CDR2 FQGNSA. Deletions cut 5 bases from V and 2 bases from J, with 12 bases between. The CDR3 loop spans 14 amino acids.

Comments on this clonotype: A much more abundant neighbour one base away suggests this may be a read error. The chain joins TRBV2 to TRBJ2-5; D not resolved. This CDR3 has 14 residues. CDR1 and CDR2 (germline): SNHLY, FYNNEI. Here the CDR3 DNA reads TGTGCCAGCGGCCGACCTGGGAACCAAGAGAACCAGTACTTC. Translated: CASGRPGNQENQYF.

This clonotype was recorded many times. The chain joins TRBV6-2 or TRBV6-3 to TRBJ2-1, with a tentative D call TRBD2 (5 bases). This CDR3 has 16 amino acids. Germline values: CDR1 MNHEY, CDR2 SVGEGT. V lost 2 bases and J lost 8, with 19 bases in between. CDR3 bases: TGTGCCAGCAGTTACGGGTTAGGAGGCGCCTCGGATGAGCAGTTCTTC. It is translated as CASSYGLGGASDEQFF.

Notes on this clonotype: A much larger clone lies one base from this, so it may be a read error. This chain connects TRBV4-2 to TRBJ1-1; 7 nucleotides agree with TRBD1. This CDR3 is 15 amino acids long. V lost 3 bases, J lost 4 bases, and 8 bases stayed unmatched. Germline loops: CDR1 LGHNA, CDR2 YNFKEQ. The CDR3 nucleotides are TGTGCCAGCAGCCAGACAGGGTATGGAGCCACTGAAGCTTTCTTT. The encoded protein is CASSQTGYGATEAFF.

At least ten counts were recorded for this clonotype. The chain recombines TRBV6-2 or TRBV6-3 with TRBJ2-7, with TRBD2 identical over 11 bases. This CDR3 is 15 amino acids long. The trim removed 7 bases at V and 2 bases at J, leaving 7 bases unmatched. Looked up from germline, CDR1 is MNHEY and CDR2 is SVGEGT. This CDR3 is CASIRTSGPTYEQYF. CDR3 DNA: TGTGCCAGCATTAGGACTAGCGGGCCTACCTACGAGCAGTACTTC.

Many counts were recorded for this clonotype. V usage is TRBV5-1 and J usage is TRBJ2-7; no clear D. Germline V CDR1 and CDR2: SGHRS, YFSETQ. This CDR3 has 13 residues. V was clipped by 0 bases and J by 6 bases, with 10 bases between them. Written as DNA, the CDR3 is TGCGCCAGCAGCTTGGACCGGAGAGGCGAGCAGTACTTC. Amino acid sequence: CASSLDRRGEQYF.